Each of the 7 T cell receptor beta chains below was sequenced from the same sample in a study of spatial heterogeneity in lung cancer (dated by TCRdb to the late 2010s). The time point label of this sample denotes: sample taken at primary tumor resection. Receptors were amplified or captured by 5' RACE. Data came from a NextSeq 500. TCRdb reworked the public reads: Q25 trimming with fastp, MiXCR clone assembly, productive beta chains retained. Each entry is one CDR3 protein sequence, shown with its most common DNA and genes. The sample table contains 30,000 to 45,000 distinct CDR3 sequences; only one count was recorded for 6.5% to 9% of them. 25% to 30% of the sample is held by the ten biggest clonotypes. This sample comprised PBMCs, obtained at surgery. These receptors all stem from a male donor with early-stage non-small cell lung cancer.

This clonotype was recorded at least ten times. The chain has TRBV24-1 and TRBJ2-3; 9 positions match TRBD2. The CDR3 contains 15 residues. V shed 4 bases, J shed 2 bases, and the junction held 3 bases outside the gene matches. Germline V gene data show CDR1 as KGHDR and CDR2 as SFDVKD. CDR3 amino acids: CATSDRLAATDTQYF. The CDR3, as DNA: TGTGCCACCAGTGACCGACTAGCGGCCACAGATACGCAGTATTTT.

CDR3 protein: CASSGQETQYF. CDR3 sequence (DNA): TGTGCCAGCAGCGGTCAAGAGACCCAGTACTTC. V usage is TRBV5-6 and J usage is TRBJ2-5; D is undetermined. Trimming took off 4 bases at V and 2 bases at J, with 3 bases between the two ends. The CDR3 sequence is 11 residues long. The germline V gene has CDR1 SGHDT and CDR2 YYEEEE.

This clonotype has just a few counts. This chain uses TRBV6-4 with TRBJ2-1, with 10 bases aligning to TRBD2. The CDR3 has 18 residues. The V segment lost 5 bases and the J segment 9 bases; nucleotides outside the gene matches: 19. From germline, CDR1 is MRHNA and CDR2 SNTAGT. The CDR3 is CASSKSQGESGRAGEQFF. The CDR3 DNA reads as TGTGCCAGCAGTAAATCCCAGGGGGAAAGCGGGAGGGCCGGTGAGCAGTTCTTC.

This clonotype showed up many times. The CDR3 nucleotides are TGTGCCAGCAGCTTAGATTGGGGGAATGAGCAGTTCTTC. Protein: CASSLDWGNEQFF. V is TRBV7-9 and J is TRBJ2-1, with D perhaps given as TRBD1 or TRBD2 (5 bases each). Trimming shortened V by 1 base and J by 7 bases, and 8 bases separated the two germline ends. The CDR3 is 13 residues long. The germline CDR1 and CDR2 sequences are SEHNR and FQNEAQ (reference sequence).

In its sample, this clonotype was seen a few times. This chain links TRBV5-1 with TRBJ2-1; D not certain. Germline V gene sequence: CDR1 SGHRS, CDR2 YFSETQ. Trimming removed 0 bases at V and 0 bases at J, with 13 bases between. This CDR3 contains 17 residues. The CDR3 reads CASSLVPGLSSYNEQFF. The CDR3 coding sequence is TGCGCCAGCAGCTTGGTACCCGGGCTTAGCTCCTACAATGAGCAGTTCTTC. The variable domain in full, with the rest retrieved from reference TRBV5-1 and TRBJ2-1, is KAGVTQTPRYLIKTRGQQVTLSCSPISGHRSVSWYQQTPGQGLQFLFEYFSETQRNKGNFPGRFSGRQFSNSRSEMNVSTLELGDSALYLCASSLVPGLSSYNEQFFGPGTRLTVL.

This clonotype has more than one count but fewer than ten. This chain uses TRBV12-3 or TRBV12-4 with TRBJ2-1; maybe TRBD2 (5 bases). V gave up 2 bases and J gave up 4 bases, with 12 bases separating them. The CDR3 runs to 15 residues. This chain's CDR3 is CASSLYGVYYNEQFF. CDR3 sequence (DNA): TGTGCCAGCAGTTTATACGGGGTCTATTACAATGAGCAGTTCTTC.

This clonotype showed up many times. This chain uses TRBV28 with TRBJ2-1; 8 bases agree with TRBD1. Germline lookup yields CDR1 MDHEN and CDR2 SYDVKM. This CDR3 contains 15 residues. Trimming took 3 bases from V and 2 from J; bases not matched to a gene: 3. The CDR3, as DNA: TGTGCCAGCAGTTTCATGACAGGGGCCTACAATGAGCAGTTCTTC. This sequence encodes CASSFMTGAYNEQFF. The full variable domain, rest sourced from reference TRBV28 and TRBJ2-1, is DVKVTQSSRYLVKRTGEKVFLECVQDMDHENMFWYRQDPGLGLRLIYFSYDVKMKEKGDIPEGYSVSREKKERFSLILESASTNQTSMYLCASSFMTGAYNEQFFGPGTRLTVL.